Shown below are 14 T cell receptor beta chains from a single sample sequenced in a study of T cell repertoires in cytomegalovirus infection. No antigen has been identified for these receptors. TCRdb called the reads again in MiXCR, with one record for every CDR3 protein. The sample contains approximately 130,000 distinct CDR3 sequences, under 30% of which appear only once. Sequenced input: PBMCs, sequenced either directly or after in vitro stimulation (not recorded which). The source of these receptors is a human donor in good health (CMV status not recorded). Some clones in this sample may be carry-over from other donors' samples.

The chain's CDR3 is CATSTGNSQVGEQFF. The CDR3 bases are TGTGCCACCAGCACTGGGAACAGTCAAGTAGGTGAGCAGTTCTTC. This chain links TRBV15 with TRBJ2-1; D remains ambiguous. The CDR3 length is 15 residues. CDR1 is LNHNV and CDR2 is YYDKDF in the germline V gene (reference sequence). Trimming pared 4 bases from V and 9 bases from J, leaving 19 bases between.

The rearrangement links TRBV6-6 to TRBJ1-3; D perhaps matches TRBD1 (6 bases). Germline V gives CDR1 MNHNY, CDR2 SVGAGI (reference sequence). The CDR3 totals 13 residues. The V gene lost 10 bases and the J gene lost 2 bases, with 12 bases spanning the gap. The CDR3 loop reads CATTAGAGNTIYF. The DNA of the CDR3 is TGTGCCACCACCGCAGGGGCTGGAAACACCATATATTTT.

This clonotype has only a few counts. CDR3 DNA: TGTGCCAGCAGTGACAGAACTAACTATGGCTACACCTTC. Protein: CASSDRTNYGYTF. The chain uses TRBV11-3 and TRBJ1-2; D is perhaps TRBD1 (5 bases). This CDR3 is 13 amino acids long. Trimming left V 6 bases short and J 0 bases short, with 8 bases between. Looked up from germline, CDR1 is SGHNT and CDR2 is YENEEA.

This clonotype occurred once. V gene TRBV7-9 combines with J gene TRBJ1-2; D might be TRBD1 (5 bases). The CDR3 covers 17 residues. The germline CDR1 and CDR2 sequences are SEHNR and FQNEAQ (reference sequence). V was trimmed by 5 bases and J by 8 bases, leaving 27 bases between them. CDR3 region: CASSPSGTLNRPRGYTF. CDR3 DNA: TGTGCCAGCAGCCCCAGTGGGACCTTGAACAGGCCCCGAGGCTACACCTTC. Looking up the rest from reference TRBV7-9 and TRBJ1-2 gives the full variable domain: DTGVSQNPRHKITKRGQNVTFRCDPISEHNRLYWYRQTLGQGPEFLTYFQNEAQLEKSRLLSDRFSAERPKGSFSTLEIQRTEQGDSAMYLCASSPSGTLNRPRGYTFGSGTRLTVV.

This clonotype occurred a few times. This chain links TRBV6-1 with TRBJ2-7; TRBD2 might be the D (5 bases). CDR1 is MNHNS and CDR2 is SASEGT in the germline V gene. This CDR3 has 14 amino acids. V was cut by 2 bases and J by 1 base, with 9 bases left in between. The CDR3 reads CASSEFRGSYEQYV. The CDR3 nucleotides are TGTGCCAGCAGTGAATTCCGGGGTTCCTACGAGCAGTACGTC.

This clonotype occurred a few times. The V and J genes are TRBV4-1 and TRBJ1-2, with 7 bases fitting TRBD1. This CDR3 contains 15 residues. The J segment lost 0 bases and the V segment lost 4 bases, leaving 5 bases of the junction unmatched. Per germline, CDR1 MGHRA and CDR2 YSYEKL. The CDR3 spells CASSPGQIANYGYTF. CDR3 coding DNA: TGCGCCAGCAGCCCGGGACAGATTGCTAACTATGGCTACACCTTC.

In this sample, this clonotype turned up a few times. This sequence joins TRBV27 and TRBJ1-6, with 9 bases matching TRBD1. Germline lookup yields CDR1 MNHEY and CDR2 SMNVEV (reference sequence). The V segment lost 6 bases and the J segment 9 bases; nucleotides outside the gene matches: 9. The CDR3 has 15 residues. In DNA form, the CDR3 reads TGTGCCAGCAGATTAACCGGGACAGGGAGTTCACCCCTCCACTTT. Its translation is CASRLTGTGSSPLHF.

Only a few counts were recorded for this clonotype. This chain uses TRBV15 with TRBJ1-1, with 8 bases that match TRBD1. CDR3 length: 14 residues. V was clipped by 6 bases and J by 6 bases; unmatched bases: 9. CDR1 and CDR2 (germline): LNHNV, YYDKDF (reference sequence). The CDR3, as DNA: TGTGCCACCAGTACGACAGGGGAATACTCTGAAGCTTTCTTT. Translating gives CATSTTGEYSEAFF.

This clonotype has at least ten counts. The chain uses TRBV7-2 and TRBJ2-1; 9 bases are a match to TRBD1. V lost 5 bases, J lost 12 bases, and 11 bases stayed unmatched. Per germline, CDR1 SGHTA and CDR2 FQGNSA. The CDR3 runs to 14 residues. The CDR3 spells CASSIQGALVGQFF. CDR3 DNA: TGTGCCAGCAGCATACAGGGGGCTCTCGTCGGGCAGTTCTTC.

The CDR3 loop is CASSNPGRGTEAFF. CDR3 coding DNA: TGTGCCAGCAGTAACCCAGGGAGGGGAACTGAAGCTTTCTTT. The chain employs TRBV6-2 or TRBV6-3 and TRBJ1-1; a weak D match, TRBD1 (5 bases). The CDR3 spans 14 residues. V lost 5 bases, J lost 5 bases, and 15 bases lay in between. The germline gives CDR1 MNHEY, CDR2 SVGEGT.

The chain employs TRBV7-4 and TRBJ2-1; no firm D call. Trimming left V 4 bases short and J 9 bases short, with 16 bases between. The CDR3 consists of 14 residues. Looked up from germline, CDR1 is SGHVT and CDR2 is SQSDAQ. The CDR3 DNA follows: TGTGCCAGCAGCTCTACTATCGCGATACGTGAGCAGTTCTTC. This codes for CASSSTIAIREQFF.

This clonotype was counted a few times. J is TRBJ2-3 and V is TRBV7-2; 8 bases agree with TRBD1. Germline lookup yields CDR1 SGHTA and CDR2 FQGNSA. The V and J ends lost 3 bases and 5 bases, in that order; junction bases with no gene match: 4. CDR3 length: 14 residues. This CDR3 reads CASSFQGAVDTQYF. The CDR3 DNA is TGTGCCAGCAGCTTTCAGGGGGCCGTAGATACGCAGTATTTT.

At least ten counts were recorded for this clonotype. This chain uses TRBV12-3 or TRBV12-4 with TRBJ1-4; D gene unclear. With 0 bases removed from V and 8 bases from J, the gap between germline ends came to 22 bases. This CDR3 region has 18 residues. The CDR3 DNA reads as TGTGCCAGCAGTTTAGCGCGGACGGGCGGAATGGAACCAGAAAAACTGTTTTTT. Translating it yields CASSLARTGGMEPEKLFF.

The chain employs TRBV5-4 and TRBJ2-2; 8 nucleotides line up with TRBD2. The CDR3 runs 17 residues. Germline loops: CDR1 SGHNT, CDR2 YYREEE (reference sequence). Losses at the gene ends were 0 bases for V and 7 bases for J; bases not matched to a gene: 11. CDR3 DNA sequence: TGTGCCAGCAGCTTGGCTGCGAGCGGGAGTCCTCGCGGGGAGCTGTTTTTT. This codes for CASSLAASGSPRGELFF.